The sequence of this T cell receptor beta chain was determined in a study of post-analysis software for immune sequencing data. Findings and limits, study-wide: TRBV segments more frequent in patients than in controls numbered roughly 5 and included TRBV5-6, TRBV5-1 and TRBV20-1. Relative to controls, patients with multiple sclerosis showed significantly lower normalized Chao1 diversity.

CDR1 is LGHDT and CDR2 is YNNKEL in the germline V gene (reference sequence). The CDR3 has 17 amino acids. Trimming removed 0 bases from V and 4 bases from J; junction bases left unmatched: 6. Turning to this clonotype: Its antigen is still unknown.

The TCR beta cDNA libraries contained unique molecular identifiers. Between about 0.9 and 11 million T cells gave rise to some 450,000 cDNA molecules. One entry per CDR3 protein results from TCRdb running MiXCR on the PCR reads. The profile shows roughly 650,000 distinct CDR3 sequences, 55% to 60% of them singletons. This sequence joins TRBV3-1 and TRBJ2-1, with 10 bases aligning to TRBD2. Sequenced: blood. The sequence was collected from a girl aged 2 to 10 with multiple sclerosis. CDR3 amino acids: CASSQDVGTSAYNEQFF. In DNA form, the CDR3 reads TGTGCCAGCAGCCAAGATGTGGGGACTAGCGCATACAATGAGCAGTTCTTC.